The 29 T cell receptor beta chains below all came from one sample that was sequenced in a study of metastatic and nonmetastatic thyroid tumors. With MiXCR, TCRdb reprocessed the PCR reads. The top ten clones hold 17% of a sample with 15,000 to 20,000 clones, around a sixth of them seen once. There were no patients who had received any treatment before thyroid surgery. The material sequenced was blood. The receptor source for this set is a female donor with papillary thyroid cancer or a benign thyroid nodule (not recorded which). Some clones in this sample may be carry-over from other donors' samples.

As concerns this clone: The junction shows a germline mismatch at one end, possibly a read error. V usage is TRBV12-3 or TRBV12-4 and J usage is TRBJ2-1; D ambiguous. The CDR3 is made up of 12 amino acids. CDR3: CASSANYNEQLF. The DNA for the CDR3 is TGTGCCAGCAGTGCCAACTACAATGAGCAGTTATTC.

Points on this clone: The final CDR3 position lacks the conserved phenylalanine or tryptophan, pointing to a likely read error. The V gene is TRBV28, the J gene TRBJ2-1; D may be TRBD2 (6 bases). This CDR3 contains 16 residues. Trimming pared 7 bases from V and 7 bases from J, leaving 23 bases between. Looked up from germline, CDR1 is MDHEN and CDR2 is SYDVKM. The CDR3 loop reads CASTSLVRGAWNEQFL. The CDR3 bases are TGTGCCAGCACCTCTCTGGTGCGGGGTGCCTGGAATGAGCAGTTCCTC.

The table lists this clone with a few counts. At one end the junction does not follow the germline gene, possibly because of a read error. The chain joins TRBV6-1 to TRBJ2-2; 8 nucleotides match TRBD2. In germline, CDR1 is MNHNS, CDR2 SASEGT. The CDR3 runs 14 residues. The CDR3 DNA is TGTGTCAGCAGAGACGGGGGGGGGACCGGGGAGCTGTTTTTT. Translating gives CVSRDGGGTGELFF.

This clone is judged medium-sized. The V call is TRBV6-1, the J call TRBJ1-5; D call uncertain. Per the germline V gene, CDR1 is MNHNS and CDR2 is SASEGT. The CDR3 consists of 12 residues. The V gene lost 11 bases and the J gene lost 4 bases, with 12 bases spanning the gap. The CDR3 bases are TGTGCCGCCTCGGGCCCGAATCAGCCCCAGCATTTT. Protein: CAASGPNQPQHF.

V gene TRBV6-4 combines with J gene TRBJ2-1, with TRBD2 identical over 8 bases. CDR3 size: 14 residues. J gave up 9 bases and V 3 bases, and 7 bases lay outside the gene matches. CDR1 MRHNA and CDR2 SNTAGT come from the germline V gene. The CDR3 here is CASSEERETSEQFF. Here the CDR3 DNA reads TGTGCCAGCAGTGAAGAGCGGGAGACCTCTGAGCAGTTCTTC.

This clone occurred many times. V usage is TRBV6-1 and J usage is TRBJ2-4, with D tentatively TRBD1 or TRBD2 (6 bases each). CDR1 is MNHNS and CDR2 is SASEGT in the germline V gene. V shed 5 bases and J shed 9 bases, with 17 bases lying between them. The CDR3 consists of 14 residues. Here the CDR3 reads CASSQDEGGGIQYF. The DNA of the CDR3 is TGTGCCAGCAGTCAGGACGAGGGGGGCGGCATTCAGTACTTC.

This clone is medium-sized by share. The CDR3 here is CASSSLWGSQPQHF. The CDR3 DNA follows: TGTGCCAGCAGTTCCCTGTGGGGCTCTCAGCCCCAGCATTTT. V and J are TRBV28 and TRBJ1-5; D is possibly TRBD1 (5 bases). The CDR3 spans 14 residues. V gave up 4 bases and J gave up 6 bases, with 13 bases separating them. The V gene's germline CDR1 is MDHEN and CDR2 SYDVKM.

This clone was observed at least ten times. The V gene is TRBV7-2, the J gene TRBJ2-5, with D maybe TRBD2 (5 bases). With 5 bases removed from V and 7 bases from J, the gap between germline ends came to 20 bases. Germline values: CDR1 SGHTA, CDR2 FQGNSA. The CDR3 contains 15 residues. CDR3 in amino acids: CASSMFSVPLGTQYF. The CDR3 nucleotides read TGTGCCAGCAGCATGTTTAGCGTTCCCCTAGGGACCCAGTACTTC.

This clone showed up many times. The genes are TRBV5-5 and TRBJ2-6; D uncertain. The CDR3 contains 16 residues. Germline CDR1 is SGHKS and CDR2 is YYEKEE (reference sequence). V was shortened by 0 bases and J by 0 bases, with 7 bases between the two germline ends. The CDR3 DNA sequence: TGTGCCAGCAGCTTGGAAACATCCTCTGGGGCCAACGTCCTGACTTTC. Its translation: CASSLETSSGANVLTF.

This clone was counted only a few times. A much bigger clone sits one base away, suggesting this may be a read error. The chain combines TRBV7-7 with TRBJ2-6, with a tentative D call TRBD1 (5 bases). The CDR3 contains 16 residues. Germline V CDR1 and CDR2: SSHAT, FNYEAQ (reference sequence). Trimming removed 5 bases at V and 2 bases at J, with 13 bases between. The chain's CDR3 is CASSPRGGAGANVLTF. The CDR3, as DNA: TGTGCCAGCAGCCCTAGGGGCGGAGCTGGGGCCAACGTCCTGACTTTC.

The chain joins TRBV6-2 or TRBV6-3 to TRBJ2-7; no firm D call. V lost 6 bases and J 4 bases, leaving 22 bases between the germline ends. The CDR3 is 16 residues long. Germline V gene sequence: CDR1 MNHEY, CDR2 SVGEGT. CDR3 protein: CASSPSGTIFGYEQYF. For the CDR3, the DNA is TGTGCCAGCAGCCCCTCTGGCACTATTTTCGGTTACGAGCAGTACTTC.

The chain employs TRBV6-2 or TRBV6-3 and TRBJ1-1; TRBD1 might be the D (6 bases). V lost 2 bases, J lost 0 bases, and 10 bases lay in between. Germline loops: CDR1 MNHEY, CDR2 SVGEGT. The CDR3 contains 15 residues. The CDR3 loop is CASSYGRGMNTEAFF. The CDR3 DNA is TGTGCCAGCAGTTACGGCAGGGGCATGAACACTGAAGCTTTCTTT.

This clone was counted at least ten times. The chain uses TRBV28 and TRBJ2-1, with D hard to call. CDR1 is MDHEN, CDR2 SYDVKM, per germline. Trimming took off 1 base at V and 4 bases at J, with 8 bases between the two ends. The CDR3 extends over 14 amino acids. CDR3 DNA sequence: TGTGCCAGCAGTTTATTTGTGAGTTACAATGAGCAGTTCTTC. It yields the protein CASSLFVSYNEQFF. Together with reference TRBV28 and TRBJ2-1, the CDR3 gives the full variable domain: DVKVTQSSRYLVKRTGEKVFLECVQDMDHENMFWYRQDPGLGLRLIYFSYDVKMKEKGDIPEGYSVSREKKERFSLILESASTNQTSMYLCASSLFVSYNEQFFGPGTRLTVL.

In this sample, this clone turned up many times. The chain employs TRBV11-2 and TRBJ1-5; 7 bases map to TRBD1. This CDR3 has 14 residues. Germline V CDR1 and CDR2: SGHAT, FQNNGV. V lost 6 bases and J lost 1; bases outside the gene matches: 3. The DNA for the CDR3 is TGTGCCAGCAGTCGGACAGGCAGCAATCAGCCCCAGCATTTT. Its protein is CASSRTGSNQPQHF.

This clone counts as medium-sized (0.01 to 0.1%). The rearrangement joins TRBV6-1 to TRBJ2-1; 9 nucleotides agree with TRBD2. Germline assignment: CDR1 MNHNS and CDR2 SASEGT. CDR3 length: 15 residues. The ends lost 7 bases at V and 4 bases at J; junction bases unmatched: 8. CDR3 amino acids: CASKTGLAEYNEQFF. The CDR3 DNA sequence: TGTGCCAGCAAAACGGGACTAGCAGAATACAATGAGCAGTTCTTC.

Points on this clone: This could be a read error, since a much larger clone is one nucleotide away. Other nucleotide sequences from this sample produce the same CDR3. CDR3: CASMASTEAFF. CDR3 coding DNA: TGTGCCAGCATGGCGAGCACTGAAGCTTTCTTC. The J gene is TRBJ1-1, the V gene TRBV2; D is uncertain. The CDR3 is 11 residues long. Germline-derived CDR1 and CDR2 are SNHLY and FYNNEI.

This clone was recorded at least ten times. The V gene is TRBV30, the J gene TRBJ2-3; the match to TRBD1 covers 7 bases. CDR3 length: 16 residues. J lost 2 bases, V lost 4 bases, and 12 bases had no gene match. Germline values: CDR1 GTSNPN, CDR2 SVGIG (reference sequence). Written as DNA, the CDR3 is TGTGCCTGGACTTCAATACAGGGGTCCTCCACAGATACGCAGTATTTT. Translation gives CAWTSIQGSSTDTQYF.

This clone counts as medium-sized. The chain recombines TRBV27 with TRBJ1-6, with TRBD1 matching 9 bases. Germline V lookup: CDR1 MNHEY, CDR2 SMNVEV (reference sequence). The V gene end was trimmed by 3 bases and the J gene end by 5 bases; junction bases not matched to a gene: 2. CDR3 size: 15 residues. CDR3 in DNA: TGTGCCAGCAGTTTGACAGGGGGGCATAATTCACCCCTCCACTTT. Encoded protein: CASSLTGGHNSPLHF.

A note on this clone: This may stem from a read error, because a much larger clone lies one nucleotide away. V usage is TRBV20-1 and J usage is TRBJ1-6; D might be TRBD1 (5 bases). From germline, CDR1 is DFQATT and CDR2 SNEGSKA (reference sequence). The CDR3 covers 15 residues. Trimming removed 8 bases from V and 0 bases from J, with 14 bases in between. The CDR3 sequence is CSTGTASSYNSPLHF. The CDR3 DNA sequence: TGCAGTACCGGGACGGCTAGCTCCTATAATTCACCCCTCCACTTT.

This clone was detected ten times or more. The chain combines TRBV15 with TRBJ1-4, with TRBD1 matching 7 bases. V trimming: 3 bases; J trimming: 6 bases; junction bases outside the gene matches: 7. Germline V gene sequence: CDR1 LNHNV, CDR2 YYDKDF (reference sequence). CDR3 length: 15 amino acids. The CDR3 spells CATSSFRGSDEKLFF. The CDR3 DNA sequence: TGTGCCACCAGCAGCTTCAGGGGGAGCGATGAAAAACTGTTTTTT. Filled out from reference TRBV15 and TRBJ1-4, the complete variable domain reads DAMVIQNPRYQVTQFGKPVTLSCSQTLNHNVMYWYQQKSSQAPKLLFHYYDKDFNNEADTPDNFQSRRPNTSFCFLDIRSPGLGDTAMYLCATSSFRGSDEKLFFGSGTQLSVL.

This clone has a count of ten or more. This CDR3 reads CASRGGGGGNQPQHF. Written as DNA, the CDR3 is TGTGCCAGTAGGGGAGGGGGAGGTGGCAATCAGCCCCAGCATTTT. The V and J genes are TRBV19 and TRBJ1-5; D may be TRBD1 (6 bases). The CDR3 is 15 residues long. Germline lookup yields CDR1 LNHDA and CDR2 SQIVND (reference sequence). The V gene lost 6 bases and the J gene lost 2 bases, with 14 bases spanning the gap.

This clone was observed a handful of times. A much larger clone lies a single base off, so this may be a read error. The chain carries TRBV10-3 and TRBJ2-1, with TRBD2 matching over 10 bases. Germline CDR1 ENHRY, CDR2 SYGVKD. The length of the CDR3 is 13 residues. V shed 11 bases, J shed 7 bases, and the junction held 8 bases outside the gene matches. The CDR3 DNA reads as TGTGCCTCCGGAATAGCGGGAGGTAATGAGCAGTTCTTC. Translation: CASGIAGGNEQFF.

This clone appeared many times. The CDR3 spells CASSVRTSGVSTDTQYF. CDR3 sequence (DNA): TGTGCCAGCAGCGTACGGACTAGCGGGGTTAGCACAGATACGCAGTATTTT. The chain has TRBV9 and TRBJ2-3; TRBD2 aligns across 12 bases. V lost 1 base and J lost 0; bases outside the gene matches: 3. The germline gives CDR1 SGDLS, CDR2 YYNGEE. The CDR3 is made up of 17 amino acids.

This clone was seen many times. This sequence joins TRBV5-1 and TRBJ1-1; D is uncertain. Germline-derived CDR1 and CDR2 are SGHRS and YFSETQ. The CDR3 contains 13 residues. Trimming removed 0 bases from V and 10 bases from J, with 13 bases in between. The DNA of the CDR3 is TGCGCCAGCAGCTTGGAACCTTCTGGTAGAGCTTTCTTT. Residues: CASSLEPSGRAFF. Full variable domain (remainder filled in from reference TRBV5-1 and TRBJ1-1): KAGVTQTPRYLIKTRGQQVTLSCSPISGHRSVSWYQQTPGQGLQFLFEYFSETQRNKGNFPGRFSGRQFSNSRSEMNVSTLELGDSALYLCASSLEPSGRAFFGQGTRLTVV.

This clone has ten or more counts. The chain employs TRBV7-9 and TRBJ1-2; D unclear. The CDR3 loop spans 13 amino acids. Germline CDR1 and CDR2: SEHNR and FQNEAQ (reference sequence). Trimming pared 5 bases from V and 4 bases from J, leaving 11 bases between. CDR3 nucleotides: TGTGCCAGCAGCCACGAGGGAACCTATGGCTACACCTTC. Protein sequence: CASSHEGTYGYTF.

This clone was detected only a few times. This clone may be a read error of a much larger clone one base away. Different DNA sequences within this sample yield the same CDR3. This chain connects TRBV24-1 to TRBJ2-2; TRBD1 matches at 10 bases. The germline V gene has CDR1 KGHDR and CDR2 SFDVKD. The CDR3 sequence is 16 residues long. CDR3 nucleotides: TGTGCCACCAGTGACTCCGGGACAGGGGTCTCCGGTGAGCTGTTTTTT. As protein: CATSDSGTGVSGELFF.

This clone was recorded at least ten times. The CDR3 here is CASSLQGSQETQYF. CDR3 DNA sequence: TGCGCCAGCAGCCTGCAGGGCTCGCAAGAGACCCAGTACTTC. The chain is built from TRBV5-1 and TRBJ2-5; TRBD1 might be the D (5 bases). Trimming took 4 bases from V and 2 from J, leaving 12 bases between them. The germline CDR1 and CDR2 sequences are SGHRS and YFSETQ. The CDR3 has 14 residues. The full variable domain, rest sourced from reference TRBV5-1 and TRBJ2-5, is KAGVTQTPRYLIKTRGQQVTLSCSPISGHRSVSWYQQTPGQGLQFLFEYFSETQRNKGNFPGRFSGRQFSNSRSEMNVSTLELGDSALYLCASSLQGSQETQYFGPGTRLLVL.

This clone was seen a few times. The final CDR3 position lacks the conserved phenylalanine or tryptophan, pointing to a likely read error. The chain employs TRBV6-1 and TRBJ2-7; D may be TRBD2 (6 bases). Germline values: CDR1 MNHNS, CDR2 SASEGT. The CDR3 consists of 15 residues. The CDR3, as DNA: TGTACCAGCAGTGAAGGAGGGATCAGGACCTACGAGCAGTACCTC. Amino acid sequence: CTSSEGGIRTYEQYL.

In its sample, this clone was seen many times. The chain recombines TRBV5-6 with TRBJ2-2; no reliable D call. V was cut by 7 bases and J by 1 base, with 17 bases left in between. The CDR3 covers 16 residues. The germline V gene has CDR1 SGHDT and CDR2 YYEEEE. As DNA, the CDR3 is TGTGCCAGCCAGTCACGGAGTCGCCTGAACACCGGGGAGCTGTTTTTT. Translated, it gives CASQSRSRLNTGELFF. Variable domain in full (rest from reference TRBV5-6 and TRBJ2-2): DAGVTQSPTHLIKTRGQQVTLRCSPKSGHDTVSWYQQALGQGPQFIFQYYEEEERQRGNFPDRFSGHQFPNYSSELNVNALLLGDSALYLCASQSRSRLNTGELFFGEGSRLTVL.